Below are 3 T cell receptor beta chains sequenced from a single sample in a study of T cell repertoires in cytomegalovirus infection. TCRdb ran MiXCR on the reads and lists one entry per CDR3 protein. In the table there are 510,000 or so distinct CDR3 sequences, 26% of which are singletons. Sequencing was performed on PBMCs. The receptors originated from a human donor in good health (CMV status not recorded). Some clones in this sample may be carry-over from other donors' samples.

The chain joins TRBV6-5 to TRBJ2-1; TRBD2 matches 9 bases. Germline CDR1 is MNHEY and CDR2 is SVGAGI. The CDR3 has 16 residues. V lost 5 bases, J lost 6 bases, and 11 bases stayed unmatched. The CDR3 protein is CASSPAEDSGSNEQFF. CDR3 coding DNA: TGTGCCAGCAGTCCGGCCGAAGATAGCGGGAGCAATGAGCAGTTCTTC.

This clonotype has ten or more counts. The rearrangement uses TRBV7-2 and TRBJ1-6; D might be TRBD1 (6 bases). The CDR3 sequence is 16 residues long. V was clipped by 4 bases and J by 6 bases, with 16 bases between them. Per germline, CDR1 SGHTA and CDR2 FQGNSA. In nucleotides, the CDR3 is TGTGCCAGCAGCTCCTCCGGGACAAGCAGTAATTCACCCCTCCACTTT. Translation: CASSSSGTSSNSPLHF.

The chain is built from TRBV30 and TRBJ2-5; possible D gene TRBD1, 5 bases. The CDR3 spans 13 residues. Germline V gene lookup returns CDR1 GTSNPN and CDR2 SVGIG (reference sequence). V gave up 0 bases and J gave up 2 bases, with 7 bases separating them. The CDR3 is CAWSVRQQETQYF. The CDR3, as DNA: TGTGCCTGGAGTGTACGACAGCAAGAGACCCAGTACTTC.